The sequence of this T cell receptor beta chain was determined in a study of blood T cells in healthy people across ages. Germline values: CDR1 LGHNA, CDR2 YSLEER. The CDR3 extends over 16 amino acids. Trimming pared 4 bases from V and 3 bases from J, leaving 16 bases between. Primed by a sample-barcoded 5' primer and a J-beta primer mix, a second PCR proceeded for roughly 6 to 12 cycles. Template switching added a 12-random-nucleotide identifier to every cDNA molecule. TCRdb processed the 5' RACE reads anew with MiXCR; each CDR3 protein has one entry. The repertoire has roughly 560,000 distinct CDR3 sequences, under 30% of them found once; the top ten carry roughly 9.4%. The study recruited healthy Caucasian donors from Russia who were aged roughly 6 to 95. The same sample was also used in a study of T cells of mothers and their children. From that study: Three healthy Caucasian mothers and their six children were the donors. The authors identified no persistent microchimeric T cell clones.

The chain is built from TRBV4-3 and TRBJ1-5, with TRBD1 as a possible D gene (5 bases). The clonotype was recovered from a boy younger than 18 in good health. Sequencing was done on a sample of blood. CDR3 loop: CASSPEPGLVNQPQHF. Written as DNA, the CDR3 is TGCGCCAGCAGCCCCGAGCCGGGACTGGTCAATCAGCCCCAGCATTTT.